These 15 T cell receptor beta chains share one sample of origin, sequenced in a study of blood T cell repertoires in COVID-19. Produced via immunoSEQ multiplex PCR; TCRdb's table is partial and in-frame only. Here the sample spans approximately 64,000 clones, approximately 80% being singletons. Sequenced sample: peripheral blood. The origin of the receptors is a woman aged 65 to 85 with acute or convalescent COVID-19.

In this sample, this clone turned up a few times. The CDR3 DNA is TGTGCCAGCAGCCGGGACAGCGGGTACCAAGAGACCCAGTACTTC. Amino acids: CASSRDSGYQETQYF. V is TRBV11-3 and J is TRBJ2-5, with D perhaps matching TRBD1 (7 bases). The CDR3 totals 15 residues. Germline CDR1 and CDR2: SGHNT and YENEEA. Between the trimmed V and J ends, which lost 5 bases and 0 bases, there was a span of 13 bases. Drawing the rest from reference TRBV11-3 and TRBJ2-5, the complete variable domain is EAGVVQSPRYKIIEKKQPVAFWCNPISGHNTLYWYLQNLGQGPELLIRYENEEAVDDSQLPKDRFSAERLKGVDSTLKIQPAELGDSAVYLCASSRDSGYQETQYFGPGTRLLVL.

The rearrangement uses TRBV10-1 and TRBJ1-6, with 7 bases aligning to TRBD1. V shed 6 bases, J shed 7 bases, and the junction held 9 bases outside the gene matches. Per the germline V gene, CDR1 is WNHNN and CDR2 is SYGVQD (reference sequence). The CDR3 consists of 15 residues. The CDR3 DNA is TGCGCCAGCAGCGATCCGGGACAGCCCAATTCACCCCTCCACTTT. Translating gives CASSDPGQPNSPLHF.

This clone has a handful of counts. V and J are TRBV5-1 and TRBJ1-1; D is perhaps TRBD1 (6 bases). Germline assignment: CDR1 SGHRS and CDR2 YFSETQ. Trimming removed 4 bases at V and 5 bases at J, with 18 bases between. This CDR3 contains 15 residues. CDR3 region: CASSPSGGAGTEAFF. The CDR3 DNA reads as TGCGCCAGCAGCCCCTCTGGGGGGGCAGGGACTGAAGCTTTCTTT.

In its sample, this clone was seen a few times. V is TRBV30 and J is TRBJ1-1; D call uncertain. This CDR3 is built from 13 residues. CDR1 is GTSNPN, CDR2 SVGIG, per germline (reference sequence). V was cut by 0 bases and J by 1 base, with 6 bases left in between. The CDR3 loop is CAWSVQRNTEAFF. For the CDR3, the DNA is TGTGCCTGGAGTGTACAAAGGAACACTGAAGCTTTCTTT.

The chain recombines TRBV29-1 with TRBJ1-1; the match to TRBD1 covers 9 bases. This CDR3 comprises 13 residues. Looked up from germline, CDR1 is SQVTM and CDR2 is ANQGSEA. V shed 6 bases and J 5 bases; nucleotides not matched to a gene: 7. DNA of the CDR3: TGCAGCGTCGCCACAGGGGGCCGAACTGAAGCTTTCTTT. This sequence encodes CSVATGGRTEAFF. The entire variable domain, with the rest obtained from reference TRBV29-1 and TRBJ1-1, is as follows: SAVISQKPSRDICQRGTSLTIQCQVDSQVTMMFWYRQQPGQSLTLIATANQGSEATYESGFVIDKFPISRPNLTFSTLTVSNMSPEDSSIYLCSVATGGRTEAFFGQGTRLTVV.

This clone came up a few times. V gene TRBV3-1 (or the pseudogene TRBV3-2) combines with J gene TRBJ2-1, with 11 bases lining up with TRBD1. V shed 6 bases and J 9 bases; nucleotides not matched to a gene: 13. The CDR3 spans 16 residues. CDR1 and CDR2 from the germline V gene are LGHDT and YNNKEL (reference sequence). The CDR3 nucleotides read TGTGCCAGCAGACGCGGACCGGGACAGGGGGATGGTGAGCAGTTCTTC. Translated: CASRRGPGQGDGEQFF.

The chain links TRBV27 to TRBJ2-3; 10 positions agree with TRBD2. Germline V lookup: CDR1 MNHEY, CDR2 SMNVEV (reference sequence). The CDR3 is 14 residues long. With V trimmed by 7 bases and J by 3 bases, 4 bases remained unmatched. The CDR3 region has the DNA TGTGCCAGCAAACCGGGACTAGCGACAGATACGCAGTATTTT. Translated: CASKPGLATDTQYF.

This chain links TRBV15 with TRBJ2-4; 7 bases agree with TRBD1. Trimming took 3 bases from V and 8 from J; bases not matched to a gene: 10. The CDR3 has 15 residues. Germline CDR1 is LNHNV and CDR2 is YYDKDF (reference sequence). CDR3 sequence (DNA): TGTGCCACCAGCAGGGGGGACGGAGACAGGGACATTCAGTACTTC. Translating gives CATSRGDGDRDIQYF.

V is TRBV11-2 and J is TRBJ1-6; 11 bases match TRBD1. This CDR3 has 16 residues. The germline gives CDR1 SGHAT, CDR2 FQNNGV. With 0 bases clipped from V and 9 bases from J, the junction kept 4 bases outside the gene matches. CDR3 coding DNA: TGTGCCAGCAGCTTAGATCGGACAGGGGGCAGTTCACCCCTCCACTTT. Translating it yields CASSLDRTGGSSPLHF.

V usage is TRBV24-1 and J usage is TRBJ1-5; D possibly corresponds to TRBD1 (5 bases). V was shortened by 6 bases and J by 0 bases, with 11 bases between the two germline ends. This CDR3 comprises 15 residues. Germline V gives CDR1 KGHDR, CDR2 SFDVKD. The CDR3 region has the DNA TGTGCCACCAGTAAAACGGGGGATAGCAATCAGCCCCAGCATTTT. This sequence encodes CATSKTGDSNQPQHF.

This chain joins TRBV12-5 and TRBJ1-2, with 9 bases identical to TRBD1. CDR3 size: 16 residues. The germline gives CDR1 LGHNT, CDR2 FRNRAP. The V and J ends lost 6 bases and 4 bases, in that order; junction bases with no gene match: 12. The CDR3: CASGPAHRGRFYGYTF. In DNA form, the CDR3 reads TGTGCTAGTGGCCCCGCCCACAGGGGGCGTTTCTATGGCTACACCTTC.

This clone came up a few times. This chain links TRBV30 with TRBJ2-6, with D tentatively TRBD1 (5 bases). In germline, CDR1 is GTSNPN, CDR2 SVGIG (reference sequence). The CDR3 consists of 15 residues. V lost 4 bases to trimming and J lost 0 bases, with 10 bases between them. CDR3 sequence reads: CAWKRQNSGANVLTF. CDR3 sequence (DNA): TGTGCCTGGAAGAGACAGAACTCTGGGGCCAACGTCCTGACTTTC.

The chain combines TRBV7-6 with TRBJ1-1, with D maybe TRBD1 (6 bases). Trimming pared 1 base from V and 4 bases from J, leaving 13 bases between. The CDR3 has 15 residues. In germline, CDR1 is SGHVS, CDR2 FNYEAQ. CDR3 coding DNA: TGTGCCAGCAGCTTAGGCGGACAGTTAGCCACTGAAGCTTTCTTT. Translated, it gives CASSLGGQLATEAFF.

The genes are TRBV20-1 and TRBJ2-7; TRBD1 is a possible D gene (5 bases). Trimming cost V 7 bases and J 3 bases, with 10 bases left between them. CDR3 length equals 11 residues. Germline-derived CDR1 and CDR2 are DFQATT and SNEGSKA (reference sequence). The CDR3 loop is CSGGRVYEQYF. Here the CDR3 DNA reads TGCAGTGGGGGCAGGGTCTACGAGCAGTACTTC.

The chain employs TRBV19 and TRBJ1-5; D uncertain. CDR1 is LNHDA, CDR2 SQIVND, per germline (reference sequence). The V gene lost 5 bases and the J gene lost 4 bases, with 9 bases spanning the gap. This CDR3 comprises 13 residues. The CDR3 reads CASSLQLNQPQHF. CDR3 sequence (DNA): TGTGCCAGTAGTCTACAGCTTAATCAGCCCCAGCATTTT.